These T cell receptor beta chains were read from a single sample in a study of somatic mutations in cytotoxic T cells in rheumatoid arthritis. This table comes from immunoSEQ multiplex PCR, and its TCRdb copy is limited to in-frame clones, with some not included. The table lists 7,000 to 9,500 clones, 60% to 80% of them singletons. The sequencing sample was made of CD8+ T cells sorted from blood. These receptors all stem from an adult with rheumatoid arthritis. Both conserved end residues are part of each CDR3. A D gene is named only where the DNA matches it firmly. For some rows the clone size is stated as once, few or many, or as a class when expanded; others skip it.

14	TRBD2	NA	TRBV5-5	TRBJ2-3	TGTGCCAGCAGCTTCACGCGGGAGCCAGATACGCAGTATTTT	CASSFTREPDTQYF
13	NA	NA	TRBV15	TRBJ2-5	TGTGCCACCAGCAGAGTATACCAAGAGACCCAGTACTTC	CATSRVYQETQYF
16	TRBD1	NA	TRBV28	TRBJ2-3	TGTGCCAGCAGTCACTGGACAGGGGGTAATTCCGATACGCAGTATTTT	CASSHWTGGNSDTQYF
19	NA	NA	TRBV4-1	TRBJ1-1	TGCGCCAGCAGCCAAGCTCGAGGCGCGGGAGCTACGATGAACACTGAAGCTTTCTTT	CASSQARGAGATMNTEAFF
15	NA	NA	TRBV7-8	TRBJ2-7	TGTGCCAGCAGCTTATGGCCAGGGTCGAATTACGAGCAGTACTTC	CASSLWPGSNYEQYF
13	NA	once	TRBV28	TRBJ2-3	TGTGCCAGCAGTTTGCGGGGAACAGATACGCAGTATTTT	CASSLRGTDTQYF
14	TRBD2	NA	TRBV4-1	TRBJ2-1	TGCGCCAGCAGCCAAGGCGGGGGGATCAATGAGCAGTTCTTC	CASSQGGGINEQFF
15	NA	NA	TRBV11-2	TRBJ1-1	TGTGCCAGCCCTAAAGTGGAGGGGCGGAACACTGAAGCTTTCTTT	CASPKVEGRNTEAFF
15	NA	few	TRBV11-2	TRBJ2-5	TGTGCCAGCAGCTTAGATCTCGCGGGACAAGAGACCCAGTACTTC	CASSLDLAGQETQYF
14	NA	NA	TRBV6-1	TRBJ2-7	TGTGCCAGCAGACGGACGCAGGATACCTACGAGCAGTACTTC	CASRRTQDTYEQYF
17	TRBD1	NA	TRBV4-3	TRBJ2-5	TGCGCCAGCAGCCAAGTGACCGGGACAGGATACCAAGAGACCCAGTACTTC	CASSQVTGTGYQETQYF
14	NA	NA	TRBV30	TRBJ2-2	TGTGCCTGGAATGAGGGGGCGAACACCGGGGAGCTGTTTTTT	CAWNEGANTGELFF
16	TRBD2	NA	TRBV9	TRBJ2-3	TGTGCCAGCAGCGTAGACGGTAGCGGGGGCACAGATACGCAGTATTTT	CASSVDGSGGTDTQYF
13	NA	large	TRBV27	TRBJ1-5	TGTGCCAGCAGTTTATCTGCGGCTCAGCCCCAGCATTTT	CASSLSAAQPQHF
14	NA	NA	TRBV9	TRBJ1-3	TGTGCCAGCAGCCCCCGGGACGGTGGAAACACCATATATTTT	CASSPRDGGNTIYF
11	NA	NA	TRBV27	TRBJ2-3	TGTGCCAGCCTCAAATCGGGGACGCAGTATTTT	CASLKSGTQYF
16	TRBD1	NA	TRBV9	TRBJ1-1	TGTGCCAGCAGCTCACCCCGGGACAGGGGAAACACTGAAGCTTTCTTT	CASSSPRDRGNTEAFF
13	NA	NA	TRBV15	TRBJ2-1	TGTGCCACCAGCAGAGATCGACCGGATGAGCAGTTCTTC	CATSRDRPDEQFF
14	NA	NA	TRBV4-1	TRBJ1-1	TGCGCCAGCAGCCTGGGACGGGTTGGCACTGAAGCTTTCTTT	CASSLGRVGTEAFF
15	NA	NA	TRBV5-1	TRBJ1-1	TGCGCCAGCAGCTTGGGGGCAGGTTTGAACACTGAAGCTTTCTTT	CASSLGAGLNTEAFF
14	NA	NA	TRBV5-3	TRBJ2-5	TGTGCCAGAAGCTGGGGCAGAGACCGGCAGACCCAGTACTTC	CARSWGRDRQTQYF
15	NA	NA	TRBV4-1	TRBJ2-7	TGCGCCAGCAGCCTACAGCCTTCGAGCTCCTACGAGCAGTACTTC	CASSLQPSSSYEQYF
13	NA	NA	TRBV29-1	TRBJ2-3	TGCAGCGTTGAAGGGGAAAGCACAGATACGCAGTATTTT	CSVEGESTDTQYF
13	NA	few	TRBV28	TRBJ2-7	TGTGCCAGCAGTTCCCGCGACACCTACGAGCAGTACTTC	CASSSRDTYEQYF
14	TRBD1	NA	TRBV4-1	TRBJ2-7	TGCGCCAGCAGCCTGGACAGGGGGGCCTACGAGCAGTACTTC	CASSLDRGAYEQYF
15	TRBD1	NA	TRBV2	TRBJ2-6	TGTGCCCCCGGGACAGGGGGAACTGGGGCCAACGTCCTGACTTTC	CAPGTGGTGANVLTF
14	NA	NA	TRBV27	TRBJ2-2	TGTGCCAGCAGTTTAGGCGCAAGCACCGGGGAGCTGTTTTTT	CASSLGASTGELFF
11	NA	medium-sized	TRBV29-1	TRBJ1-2	TGCAGCGTTGATCTTGGCGATGGCTACACCTTC	CSVDLGDGYTF
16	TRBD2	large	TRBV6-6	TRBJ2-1	TGTGCCAGCAGTTCGGTAGCGGGGGGGCCCTTAGATGAGCAGTTCTTC	CASSSVAGGPLDEQFF
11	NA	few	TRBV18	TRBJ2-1	TGTGCCAGCTCACCGGGGGATGAGCAGTTCTTC	CASSPGDEQFF
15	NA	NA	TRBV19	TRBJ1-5	TGTGCCAGTAGCGCCGACAGATATAGCAATCAGCCCCAGCATTTT	CASSADRYSNQPQHF
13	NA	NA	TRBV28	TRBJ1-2	TGTGCCTTAGGTGCAGGGAGCAGCTATGGCTACACCTTC	CALGAGSSYGYTF
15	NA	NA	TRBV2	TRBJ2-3	TGTGCCAGCACGACAGGCACCACTAGCACAGATACGCAGTATTTT	CASTTGTTSTDTQYF
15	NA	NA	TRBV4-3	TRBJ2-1	TGCGCCAGCAGCCCCCCCGGGACGGCGAACAATGAGCAGTTCTTC	CASSPPGTANNEQFF
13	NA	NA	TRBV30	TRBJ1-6	TGTGCCTGGGGACTTCCTTATAATTCACCCCTCCACTTT	CAWGLPYNSPLHF
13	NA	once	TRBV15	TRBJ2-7	TGTGCCACCAGCAGCGGGCCCCTAAACGAGCAGTACTTC	CATSSGPLNEQYF
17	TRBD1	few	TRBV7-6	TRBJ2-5	TGTGCCAGCAGCTACAGACCAGACAGGGAAGGCCAAGAGACCCAGTACTTC	CASSYRPDREGQETQYF
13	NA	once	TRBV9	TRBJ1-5	TGTGCCAGCAGCGTAGACCTCAATCAGCCCCAGCATTTT	CASSVDLNQPQHF
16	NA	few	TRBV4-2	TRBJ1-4	TGTGCCAGCAGCCAAGACGGCATAGGGTTTAGAGAAAAACTGTTTTTT	CASSQDGIGFREKLFF
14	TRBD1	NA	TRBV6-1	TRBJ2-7	TGTGCCAGCAGTGAAGGCCCGGGACAGGCTGAGCAGTACTTC	CASSEGPGQAEQYF
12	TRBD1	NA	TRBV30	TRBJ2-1	TGTGCCTGGAGTACCGACAGGGATGAGCAGTTCTTC	CAWSTDRDEQFF
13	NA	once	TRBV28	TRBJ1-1	TGTGCCAGCAGTTTATATACGGGAAGGGGAGCTTTCTTT	CASSLYTGRGAFF
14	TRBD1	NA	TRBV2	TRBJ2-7	TGTGCCAGCAGTCCCGGGACAGGGGCCTACGAGCAGTACTTC	CASSPGTGAYEQYF
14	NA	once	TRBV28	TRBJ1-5	TGTGCCAGCAGTTCGTTAGTCCGCAATCAGCCCCAGCATTTT	CASSSLVRNQPQHF
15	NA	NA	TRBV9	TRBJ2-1	TGTGCCAGCAGCGTAGCTGTGGGAGGATACAATGAGCAGTTCTTC	CASSVAVGGYNEQFF
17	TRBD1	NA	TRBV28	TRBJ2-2	TGTGCCAGCAGTTCCGACAGGGGCCCCGCGAACACCGGGGAGCTGTTTTTT	CASSSDRGPANTGELFF
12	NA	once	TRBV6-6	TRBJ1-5	TGTGCCAGCAGTTACTTCCGTCAGCCCCAGCATTTT	CASSYFRQPQHF
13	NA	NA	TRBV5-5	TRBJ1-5	TGTGCCAGCAGTTTAGGGGGTCTTCAGCCCCAGCATTTT	CASSLGGLQPQHF
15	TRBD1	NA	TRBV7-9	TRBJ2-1	TGTGCCAGCAGCCCCCAGGGGGCTACGATCGATGAGCAGTTCTTC	CASSPQGATIDEQFF
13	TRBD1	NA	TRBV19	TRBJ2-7	TGTGCCAGTCGGCGGGGACAGGGGAGCGAGCAGTACTTC	CASRRGQGSEQYF
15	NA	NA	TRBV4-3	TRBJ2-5	TGCGCCAGCAGCCAAGCGTTCGGGCTACTGGAGACCCAGTACTTC	CASSQAFGLLETQYF
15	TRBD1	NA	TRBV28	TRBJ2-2	TGTGCCAGCAGTTCCGGACAGGGGTCGACCGGGGAGCTGTTTTTT	CASSSGQGSTGELFF
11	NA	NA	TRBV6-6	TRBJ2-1	TGTGCCAGCAGTTACTATAGTGAGCAGTTCTTC	CASSYYSEQFF